These T cell receptor beta chains were read from a single sample in a study of response to subunit inactivated influenza vaccine. TCRdb re-called the RT-PCR reads through MiXCR, storing one row per CDR3 protein. The sample lists about 570,000 distinct CDR3 sequences; around 11% were seen once. These data were also filed under a second study, of T cells expressing NK-cell markers.

The sample here was PBMCs from blood, taken on the day of vaccination. These receptors all stem from a man aged 45 to 65 who received an inactivated influenza vaccine. Each CDR3 is given with its conserved first and last residue. Each record gives: V gene, D gene, J gene, clone size, CDR3 DNA, CDR3 protein. The D gene is left open where the match is weak. The size of a clone is reported for some rows only, either as once, few or many, or as a class for expanded clones.

>TRBV10-3|-|TRBJ2-2|few
TGTGCCATCAGTGAGACTGGGACACAGAACACCGGGGAGCTGTTTTTT
CAISETGTQNTGELFF
>TRBV29-1|-|TRBJ2-5|-
TGCAGCGTTGCGGCGGGTTTGCCCCTCGGCGGGACCCAGTACTTC
CSVAAGLPLGGTQYF
>TRBV19|-|TRBJ2-5|few
TGTGCCAGTAGTATTTCCGGCAACCGGTACTTC
CASSISGNRYF
>TRBV12-3/TRBV12-4|-|TRBJ2-1|few
TGTGCCAGCAGTTCGTTGCAGCCCTCCTACAATGAGCAGTTCTTC
CASSSLQPSYNEQFF
>TRBV12-3/TRBV12-4|TRBD2|TRBJ2-1|-
TGTGCCAGCAGTTTACCGGGACTAGCGGGAGGTGAGCAGTTCTTC
CASSLPGLAGGEQFF
>TRBV3-1|TRBD2|TRBJ2-2|few
TGTGCCAGCAGCCAAGGGGTGGCGGGGGCGAACACCGGGGAGCTGTTTTTT
CASSQGVAGANTGELFF
>TRBV3-1|TRBD2|TRBJ2-1|-
TGTGCCAGCAGCCAGTTACTAGCGGGAGCAGAGCAGTTCTTC
CASSQLLAGAEQFF
>TRBV6-2/TRBV6-3|-|TRBJ2-1|-
TGTGCCAGCAGTTACTCGAGGGTAAATGAGCAGTTCTTC
CASSYSRVNEQFF
>TRBV4-3|-|TRBJ1-3|-
TGCGCCAGCAGCCAAGGAGGGACGGTTGGGAACACCATATATTTT
CASSQGGTVGNTIYF
>TRBV3-1|TRBD2|TRBJ2-3|few
TGTGCCAGCAGCCAAACTAGCGGGGAAGAAGATACGCAGTATTTT
CASSQTSGEEDTQYF
>TRBV20-1|-|TRBJ2-5|few
TGCAGTGCTAGAGAAAGTCGGGGTCAAGAGACCCAGTACTTC
CSARESRGQETQYF
>TRBV5-1|-|TRBJ2-1|-
TGCGCCAGCACAAACTCTAGTCACTCCAGTGAGCAGTTCTTC
CASTNSSHSSEQFF
>TRBV7-8|TRBD1|TRBJ2-5|few
TGTGCCAGCAGCTTAGAACGGGACAGGGTACAAGAGACCCAGTACTTC
CASSLERDRVQETQYF
>TRBV20-1|-|TRBJ2-5|-
TGCAGTGCTAGGGCCACGGGATGGGAGACCCAGTACTTC
CSARATGWETQYF
>TRBV10-3|TRBD2|TRBJ2-2|few
TGTGCCATCAGGGGACTAGCGGGGTCCACCGGGGAGCTGTTTTTT
CAIRGLAGSTGELFF
>TRBV12-3/TRBV12-4|-|TRBJ2-4|few
TGTGCCAGCAGTCTGAACCTAGCCAAAAACATTCAGTACTTC
CASSLNLAKNIQYF
>TRBV10-3|-|TRBJ2-3|-
TGTGCCATCAGTGAGGCGGGAACTAGTTCAGATACGCAGTATTTT
CAISEAGTSSDTQYF
>TRBV25-1|-|TRBJ2-1|-
TGTGCCAGCAGTGCGCTAACCTCCTACAATGAGCAGTTCTTC
CASSALTSYNEQFF
>TRBV3-1|-|TRBJ2-7|-
TGTGCCAGCAGCCCCGAACGGGGGCTGCAGTACTTC
CASSPERGLQYF
>TRBV28|-|TRBJ2-7|-
TGTGCCAGCACCACAGAGCACCTCTACGAGCAGTACTTC
CASTTEHLYEQYF
>TRBV6-5|-|TRBJ2-3|-
TGTGCCAGCAGTTACGGGCAGTACCGCACAGATACGCAGTATTTT
CASSYGQYRTDTQYF
>TRBV27|-|TRBJ2-1|-
TGTGCCAGCAGACGGGACCGCGGGTTTGATGAGCAGTTCTTC
CASRRDRGFDEQFF
>TRBV3-1|-|TRBJ1-5|few
TGTGCCAGCAGCGTGCGACAGGTTAAAGATCAGCCCCAGCATTTT
CASSVRQVKDQPQHF
>TRBV4-2|TRBD1|TRBJ2-2|-
TGTGCCAGCAGCCAAGTTGTCCTCCGGACAGGGGACACCGGGGAGCTGTTTTTT
CASSQVVLRTGDTGELFF
>TRBV6-1|-|TRBJ1-2|-
TGTGCCAGCAGCGGACGACAACTCGCTAACTATGGCTACACCTTC
CASSGRQLANYGYTF
>TRBV11-1|TRBD2|TRBJ2-1|few
TGTGCCAGCAGCCCTGCTTGGGTGGGAGGACTAGAGGCCAATGAGCAGTTCTTC
CASSPAWVGGLEANEQFF
>TRBV4-3|TRBD2|TRBJ2-7|-
TGCGCCAGCAGCCAAGAAGGGGCCGGGGGGTGGGGTCCCTACGAGCAGTACTTC
CASSQEGAGGWGPYEQYF
>TRBV7-6|-|TRBJ2-7|-
TGTGCCAGCAGCCCCGGACTTAGCAGCTACTACGAGCAGTACTTC
CASSPGLSSYYEQYF
>TRBV29-1|TRBD1|TRBJ2-5|few
TGCAGCGTTGAACGGGACAGGGTTAAGACCCAGTACTTC
CSVERDRVKTQYF
>TRBV27|-|TRBJ2-7|-
TGTGCCAGCAGTTTATGGCAGGATAGCTCCTACGAGCAGTACTTC
CASSLWQDSSYEQYF
>TRBV7-8|-|TRBJ2-7|-
TGTGCCAGCACAAAACAGGGCCTCTCCGAGCAGTACTTC
CASTKQGLSEQYF
>TRBV7-2|-|TRBJ2-6|few
TGTGCCAGCAGCCAGCAGGGTGACGGGGCCAACGTCCTGACTTTC
CASSQQGDGANVLTF
>TRBV29-1|-|TRBJ1-1|many
TGCAGCGCCCTACAGGGAACTGAAGCTTTCTTT
CSALQGTEAFF
>TRBV29-1|TRBD2|TRBJ2-7|-
TGCAGCGTTGGACTAGCGGGCCCCTACGAGCAGTACTTC
CSVGLAGPYEQYF
>TRBV28|-|TRBJ2-2|few
TGTGCCAGCAGATGGCCGGGCTCCCCGGAGCTGTTTTTT
CASRWPGSPELFF
>TRBV2|-|TRBJ1-3|few
TGTGCCAGCAGGGTTGACTCCTCTGGAAACACCATATATTTT
CASRVDSSGNTIYF
>TRBV29-1|TRBD1|TRBJ2-5|-
TGCAGCTCCACCAGGGGGCCTGAGACCCAGTACTTC
CSSTRGPETQYF
>TRBV10-3|-|TRBJ1-5|few
TGTGCCATCAGTGACCGACAAGGGAATCAGCCCCAGCATTTT
CAISDRQGNQPQHF
>TRBV6-1|-|TRBJ1-4|many
TGTGCCAGCAGAAGGACCGCCGGTGGTGAAAAACTGTTTTTT
CASRRTAGGEKLFF
>TRBV12-3/TRBV12-4|TRBD1|TRBJ2-7|-
TGTGCCAGCACCCGCGGGACAGGGGAGTACGAGCAGTACTTC
CASTRGTGEYEQYF
>TRBV10-3|TRBD2|TRBJ2-1|-
TGTGCCATCAGTGGTTTGTCTAGCGGGGGGGGCTCCTACAATGAGCAGTTCTTC
CAISGLSSGGGSYNEQFF
>TRBV28|-|TRBJ2-5|-
TGTGCCAGCACCCCCGCGACCCAAGAGACCCAGTACTTC
CASTPATQETQYF
>TRBV7-2|TRBD1|TRBJ1-1|-
TGTGCCAGCAGGAAGACAGGGTTTCCTGAAGCTTTCTTT
CASRKTGFPEAFF
>TRBV2|TRBD1|TRBJ1-4|-
TGTGCCAGCAGTACCGGGACAGGGAGAAATGAAAAACTGTTTTTT
CASSTGTGRNEKLFF
>TRBV29-1|-|TRBJ2-1|-
TGCAGCTCGGGCCTCAAGCTCGGGGGGCAAACCTACAATGAGCAGTTCTTC
CSSGLKLGGQTYNEQFF
>TRBV10-2|-|TRBJ2-7|-
TGCGCCAGCAGGGGGGTTCGTCACCACACCGTTTACGAGCAGTACTTC
CASRGVRHHTVYEQYF
>TRBV15|TRBD1|TRBJ1-1|few
TGTGCCACCAGCAGAGGGACAGGCCTTGAAGCTTTCTTT
CATSRGTGLEAFF
>TRBV7-2|TRBD2|TRBJ2-1|-
TGTGCCAGCAGCTTAAATAGCGGGGGGTTTGAGCAGTTCTTC
CASSLNSGGFEQFF
>TRBV10-2|TRBD2|TRBJ2-5|few
TGCGCCAGCAGACCCGTAGCGGGGCCTCAAGAGACCCAGTACTTC
CASRPVAGPQETQYF
>TRBV29-1|-|TRBJ1-2|few
TGCAGCGTTGGGGCTGAGGGGGGCACTAACTATGGCTACACCTTC
CSVGAEGGTNYGYTF
>TRBV5-1|TRBD1|TRBJ2-7|-
TGCGCCAGCAGCCCCGGGACAGGTATTTCCTACGAGCAGTACTTC
CASSPGTGISYEQYF
>TRBV27|-|TRBJ2-7|-
TGTGCCAGCAGTTTATCCCTGGGGGGCCTTTCCTACGAGCAGTACTTC
CASSLSLGGLSYEQYF
>TRBV5-1|-|TRBJ1-5|few
TGCGCCAGCAGCTTGTGGCCCTCGGGCAATCAGCCCCAGCATTTT
CASSLWPSGNQPQHF
>TRBV6-4|-|TRBJ2-3|-
TGTGCCAGCAGTGTCTCCCCGACAAATACAGATACGCAGTATTTT
CASSVSPTNTDTQYF
>TRBV15|-|TRBJ2-7|-
TGTGCCACCAGCAGGTACAGGAACCTCTACGAGCAGTACTTC
CATSRYRNLYEQYF
>TRBV7-9|-|TRBJ1-3|few
TGTGCCAGCAGCTTAGAGCTCTCTGGAAACACCATATATTTT
CASSLELSGNTIYF
>TRBV2|TRBD2|TRBJ2-7|-
TGTGCCAGCAGTGAAGTGGCTAGCGGGTGGTCCTACGAGCAGTACTTC
CASSEVASGWSYEQYF
>TRBV6-5|-|TRBJ2-2|-
TGTGCCAGCAGTTCTAGGGTGGGCACCGGGGAGCTGTTTTTT
CASSSRVGTGELFF
>TRBV6-6|TRBD2|TRBJ2-5|-
TGTGCCAGCAGCACTAGCGGGACCATTAGAAAGACCCAAGAGACCCAGTACTTC
CASSTSGTIRKTQETQYF
>TRBV19|TRBD2|TRBJ2-5|-
TGTGCCAGTAGTATCAGCCTAGCGGGGGGGGAAGAGACCCAGTACTTC
CASSISLAGGEETQYF